These T cell receptor beta chains were read from a single sample in a study of metastatic and nonmetastatic thyroid tumors. TCRdb re-called the PCR reads with MiXCR. Here the sample spans 31,000 or so clones, 25% to 30% being singletons. The sample consisted of blood. These receptors all stem from a female donor with papillary thyroid cancer or a benign thyroid nodule (not recorded which). Some clones in this sample may be carry-over from other donors' samples. Both conserved end residues are part of each CDR3. A D gene is named only where the DNA matches it firmly. Clone size is stated in some rows and not others, as once, few, many or a class when expanded.

v_gene	d_gene	j_gene	abundance	CDR3aa	CDR3nt
TRBV6-2/TRBV6-3	-	TRBJ2-5	many	CASRSRGLGAIIF	TGTGCCAGCAGGTCAAGAGGGTTAGGGGCTATCATCTTC
TRBV20-1	-	TRBJ2-7	-	CSARDLQGSSYEQYF	TGCAGTGCTAGAGACTTACAGGGCAGCTCCTACGAGCAGTACTTC
TRBV10-2	-	TRBJ1-3	many	CATTSSGNTIYF	TGCGCCACCACGAGCTCTGGAAACACCATATATTTT
TRBV6-1	-	TRBJ2-7	few	CASRPHASEQYF	TGTGCCAGCAGACCCCATGCCTCCGAGCAGTACTTC
TRBV7-3	-	TRBJ2-2	-	CASSSGQNTGELFF	TGTGCCAGCAGCTCCGGACAGAACACCGGGGAGCTGTTTTTT
TRBV5-6	-	TRBJ1-1	-	CASSGVLNTEAFF	TGTGCCAGCAGCGGAGTACTGAACACTGAAGCTTTCTTT
TRBV28	TRBD1	TRBJ2-7	-	CASSLYRGAYEQYF	TGTGCCAGCAGTTTGTACAGGGGAGCCTACGAGCAGTACTTC
TRBV11-2	-	TRBJ1-5	-	CASSLREGNQPQHF	TGTGCCAGCAGCTTACGGGAAGGAAATCAGCCCCAGCATTTT
TRBV6-1	-	TRBJ2-2	few	CASKGGTITGELFF	TGTGCCAGCAAGGGCGGGACAATCACCGGGGAGCTGTTTTTT
TRBV20-1	TRBD2	TRBJ2-1	once	CSALSGRANNEQFF	TGCAGTGCCCTGAGCGGGAGGGCCAATAATGAGCAGTTCTTC
TRBV6-1	TRBD2	TRBJ2-3	few	CASSETGGPTDTQYF	TGTGCCAGCAGTGAGACGGGAGGGCCCACAGATACGCAGTATTTT
TRBV18	-	TRBJ2-5	-	CASSPHKAETQYF	TGTGCCAGCTCACCGCACAAGGCAGAGACCCAGTACTTC
TRBV7-8	-	TRBJ2-7	-	CASSTAGTFRLGFGEQYF	TGTGCCAGCAGTACGGCCGGGACATTCCGGCTAGGGTTTGGAGAGCAGTACTTC
TRBV30	-	TRBJ2-5	-	CAWSDTRQRSRETQYF	TGTGCCTGGAGTGACACACGACAGAGATCCAGGGAGACCCAGTACTTC
TRBV6-1	TRBD1	TRBJ1-1	few	CASSEFRTGMSEAFF	TGTGCCAGCAGTGAATTTCGGACAGGAATGTCTGAAGCTTTCTTT
TRBV25-1	-	TRBJ1-1	few	CASSNREANTEAFF	TGTGCCAGCAGCAACAGGGAGGCGAACACTGAAGCTTTCTTT
TRBV27	-	TRBJ2-3	few	CARSLVAAYTDKQYF	TGTGCCCGCAGTTTAGTCGCCGCGTACACAGATAAGCAGTATTTT
TRBV7-3	TRBD2	TRBJ2-2	many	CASSLNAGTSGRNTGELFF	TGTGCCAGCAGCTTAAACGCCGGGACTAGCGGGAGAAACACCGGGGAGCTGTTTTTT
TRBV2	TRBD1	TRBJ2-3	few	CASRPGQGRGDTQYF	TGTGCCAGCAGACCAGGACAGGGGAGGGGAGATACGCAGTATTTT
TRBV11-2	-	TRBJ2-2	few	CASSLGWELFF	TGTGCCAGCAGCTTGGGATGGGAGCTGTTTTTT
TRBV27	-	TRBJ1-6	few	CASSLLGGGYNSPLHF	TGTGCCAGCAGTTTATTGGGGGGCGGCTATAATTCACCCCTCCACTTT
TRBV2	-	TRBJ2-3	few	CASSVTKDTQYF	TGTGCCAGCAGTGTAACCAAGGATACGCAGTATTTT
TRBV5-4	-	TRBJ1-4	-	CASSLEGSGEKLFF	TGTGCCAGCAGCTTGGAGGGATCAGGTGAAAAACTGTTTTTT
TRBV12-5	-	TRBJ2-3	many	CASGSSSSTDTQYF	TGTGCTAGTGGTTCGTCTAGTTCCACAGATACGCAGTATTTT
TRBV5-1	-	TRBJ2-1	-	CASSLGRQAFF	TGCGCCAGCAGCTTGGGCCGCCAAGCGTTCTTC
TRBV30	TRBD1	TRBJ1-2	-	CARSDRERGYGYTF	TGTGCCAGGAGTGACAGGGAGCGCGGCTATGGCTACACCTTC
TRBV6-1	-	TRBJ2-3	medium-sized	CASSIRSSTDTQYF	TGTGCCAGCAGTATACGGTCAAGTACAGATACGCAGTATTTT
TRBV28	-	TRBJ1-5	many	CASEGGRNQPQHF	TGTGCCAGCGAGGGGGGGCGCAATCAGCCCCAGCATTTT
TRBV19	TRBD2	TRBJ2-2	many	CASLPTSGSSGELFF	TGTGCCAGTCTGCCCACTAGCGGGAGTTCCGGGGAGCTGTTTTTT
TRBV11-3	-	TRBJ2-7	once	CASSLVGYGEQYF	TGTGCCAGCAGCTTAGTAGGATACGGCGAGCAGTACTTC
TRBV20-1	-	TRBJ2-3	many	CSASLVDTQYF	TGCAGTGCTAGCCTAGTTGATACGCAGTATTTT
TRBV11-1	TRBD2	TRBJ2-3	-	CASSSPGLGTRDTQYF	TGTGCCAGCAGCTCACCGGGACTAGGAACAAGAGATACGCAGTATTTT
TRBV6-5	TRBD1	TRBJ1-6	-	CASSYSSGGNSPLHF	TGTGCCAGCAGTTACTCCTCAGGGGGAAACTCACCCCTCCACTTT
TRBV5-1	-	TRBJ1-2	medium-sized	CASSLAEGDYGYTF	TGCGCCAGCAGCTTGGCGGAGGGGGACTACGGCTACACCTTC
TRBV20-1	TRBD2	TRBJ2-1	-	CSAAVRWREGRNEQFF	TGCAGTGCTGCAGTAAGATGGCGGGAGGGCCGGAATGAGCAGTTCTTC
TRBV6-6	TRBD2	TRBJ2-1	many	CASSYGTSGRSEQFF	TGTGCCAGCAGTTACGGGACTAGCGGGAGGAGCGAGCAGTTCTTC
TRBV28	-	TRBJ1-3	-	CASSFSAGGGNTIYF	TGTGCCAGCAGTTTTTCCGCGGGAGGAGGAAACACCATATATTTT
TRBV4-1	-	TRBJ2-2	-	CASSQDQLLLNTGELFF	TGCGCCAGCAGCCAAGATCAGTTGCTGCTGAACACCGGGGAGCTGTTTTTT
TRBV7-8	-	TRBJ1-2	few	CASSLGPGGGYGYTF	TGTGCCAGCAGCTTAGGTCCGGGGGGCGGCTATGGCTACACCTTC
TRBV10-3	-	TRBJ2-3	few	CAISDTTTDTQYF	TGTGCCATCAGCGACACCACCACAGATACGCAGTATTTT
TRBV5-1	-	TRBJ2-2	-	CASSLVPVSNTGELFF	TGCGCCAGCAGCTTGGTCCCGGTCTCGAACACCGGGGAGCTGTTTTTT
TRBV28	-	TRBJ1-1	few	CASSYSTEAFF	TGTGCCAGCAGTTACAGCACTGAAGCTTTCTTT
TRBV20-1	TRBD1	TRBJ1-2	once	CSARTGYGYTF	TGCAGTGCCCGGACAGGGTATGGCTACACCTTC
TRBV7-8	-	TRBJ1-2	few	CASSNRRANGYTF	TGTGCCAGCAGTAACCGACGAGCGAATGGCTACACCTTC
TRBV6-1	-	TRBJ1-5	few	CASMQSNQPQHF	TGTGCCAGCATGCAAAGCAATCAGCCCCAGCATTTT
TRBV20-1	TRBD2	TRBJ2-1	-	CSARLGLAVDNEQFF	TGCAGTGCTAGACTGGGACTAGCGGTAGACAATGAGCAGTTCTTC
TRBV6-2/TRBV6-3	-	TRBJ1-2	-	CASSRTASSYGYTF	TGTGCCAGCAGTAGGACAGCTTCGTCTTATGGCTACACCTTC
TRBV4-2	TRBD2	TRBJ2-3	few	CASSHVTSYTDTQYF	TGTGCCAGCAGCCACGTGACTAGCTACACAGATACGCAGTATTTT